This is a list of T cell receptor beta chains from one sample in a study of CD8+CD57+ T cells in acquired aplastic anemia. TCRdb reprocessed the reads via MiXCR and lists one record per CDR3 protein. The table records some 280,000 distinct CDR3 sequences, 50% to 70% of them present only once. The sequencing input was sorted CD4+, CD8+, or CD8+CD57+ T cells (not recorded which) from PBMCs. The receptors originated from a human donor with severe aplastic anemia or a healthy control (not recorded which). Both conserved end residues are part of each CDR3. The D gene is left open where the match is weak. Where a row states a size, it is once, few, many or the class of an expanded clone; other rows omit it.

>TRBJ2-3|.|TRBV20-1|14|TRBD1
CSAEGQGSPDTQYF
TGCAGTGCGGAAGGACAGGGGAGTCCAGATACGCAGTATTTT
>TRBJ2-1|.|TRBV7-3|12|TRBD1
CASSPGGGEQFF
TGTGCCAGCAGCCCAGGGGGCGGTGAGCAGTTCTTC
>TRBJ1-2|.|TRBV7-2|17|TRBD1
CASSDGQGAGGDYGYTF
TGTGCCAGCAGCGATGGACAGGGGGCAGGGGGTGACTATGGCTACACCTTC
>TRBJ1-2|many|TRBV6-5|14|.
CASTPGMANSGYTF
TGTGCCAGCACCCCGGGGATGGCCAACAGCGGCTACACCTTC
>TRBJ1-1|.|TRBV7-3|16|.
CASSQPGVGYNNEAFF
TGTGCCAGCAGCCAACCGGGGGTTGGCTACAACAATGAAGCTTTCTTT
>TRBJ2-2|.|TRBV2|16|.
CARDSTENLNTGELFF
TGTGCCAGAGATTCGACGGAGAACCTAAACACCGGGGAGCTGTTTTTT
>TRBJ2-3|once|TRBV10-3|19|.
CAISESPTGYTASTDTQYF
TGTGCCATCAGTGAGAGTCCGACGGGCTATACGGCTAGCACAGATACGCAGTATTTT
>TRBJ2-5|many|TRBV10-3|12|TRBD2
CAISTSGETQYF
TGTGCCATCAGTACTAGCGGAGAGACCCAGTACTTC
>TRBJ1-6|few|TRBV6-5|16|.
CASRPIGGSYNSPLHF
TGTGCCAGCAGGCCCATCGGGGGCTCCTATAATTCACCCCTCCACTTT
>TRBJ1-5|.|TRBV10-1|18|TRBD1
CASSEEDIAGGGNQPQHF
TGCGCCAGCAGTGAGGAGGACATTGCAGGGGGGGGCAATCAGCCCCAGCATTTT
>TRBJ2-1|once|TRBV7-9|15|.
CASSLSSVTYNEQLF
TGTGCCAGCAGCTTAAGTTCCGTAACCTACAATGAGCAGCTCTTC
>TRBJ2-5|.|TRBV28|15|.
CASRLRTVREETQYF
TGTGCCAGCAGACTTAGGACGGTTAGGGAGGAGACCCAGTACTTC
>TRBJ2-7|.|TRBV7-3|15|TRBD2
CASRVGGAGGHEQYF
TGTGCCAGCAGAGTCGGCGGGGCGGGAGGACACGAGCAGTACTTC
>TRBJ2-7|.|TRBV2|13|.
CASSEGGTYEQYF
TGTGCCAGCAGTGAAGGGGGTACCTACGAGCAGTACTTC
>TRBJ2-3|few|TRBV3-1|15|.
CASSQGGSLSDTQYF
TGTGCCAGCAGCCAAGGGGGTTCATTGTCCGATACGCAGTATTTT
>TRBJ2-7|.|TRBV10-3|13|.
CAIRTFGGHEQYF
TGTGCCATCAGGACCTTCGGCGGGCACGAGCAGTACTTC
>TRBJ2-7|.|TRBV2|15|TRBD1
CASSEGDRRAYEQYF
TGTGCCAGCAGTGAAGGGGACAGGAGGGCCTACGAGCAGTACTTC
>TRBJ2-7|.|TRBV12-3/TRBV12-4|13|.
CASSSSAAYEQYF
TGTGCCAGCAGTTCCAGCGCGGCCTACGAGCAGTACTTC
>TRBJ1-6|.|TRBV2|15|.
CASSALAGEGSPLHF
TGTGCCAGCAGCGCACTAGCGGGGGAGGGTTCACCCCTCCACTTT
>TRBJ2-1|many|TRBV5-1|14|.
CASSHGQNYNEQFF
TGCGCCAGCAGCCATGGACAGAACTACAATGAGCAGTTCTTC
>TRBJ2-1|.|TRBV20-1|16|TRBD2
CSARELAPISYNEQFF
TGCAGTGCTAGAGAACTAGCGCCGATCTCCTACAATGAGCAGTTCTTC
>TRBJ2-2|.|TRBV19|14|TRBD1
CASGDRDITGELFF
TGTGCCAGTGGGGACAGGGATATCACCGGGGAGCTGTTTTTT
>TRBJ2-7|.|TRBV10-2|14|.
CASSELGQSLEQYF
TGCGCCAGCAGTGAGTTGGGACAATCCCTCGAGCAGTACTTC
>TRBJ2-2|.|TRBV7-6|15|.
CASSSFLAETGELFF
TGTGCCAGCAGCTCCTTTTTAGCGGAGACCGGGGAGCTGTTTTTT
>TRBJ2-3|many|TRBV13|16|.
CASSLAVRRSTDTQYF
TGTGCCAGCAGCTTAGCGGTAAGGCGGAGCACAGATACGCAGTATTTT
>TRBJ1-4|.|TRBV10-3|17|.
CAISESGRGATNEKLFF
TGTGCCATCAGTGAGAGTGGAAGGGGAGCAACTAATGAAAAACTGTTTTTT
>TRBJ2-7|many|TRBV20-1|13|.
CSARGRVLYEQYF
TGCAGTGCTAGAGGCAGGGTGTTATACGAGCAGTACTTC
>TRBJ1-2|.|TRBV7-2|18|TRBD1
CASSLGVPGQAGFGGYTF
TGTGCCAGCAGCTTAGGGGTCCCGGGACAGGCAGGCTTTGGCGGCTACACCTTC
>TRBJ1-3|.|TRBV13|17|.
CASSLGLAAASGNTIYF
TGTGCCAGCAGCTTAGGCCTTGCGGCGGCCTCTGGAAACACCATATATTTT
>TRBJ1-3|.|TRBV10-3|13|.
CAIRQPSGNTIYF
TGTGCCATCAGGCAGCCCTCTGGAAACACCATATATTTT
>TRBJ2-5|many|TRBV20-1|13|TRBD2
CSPLPSGDETQYF
TGCAGCCCGCTACCCAGCGGGGACGAGACCCAGTACTTC
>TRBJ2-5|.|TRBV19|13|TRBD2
CASNPAGVETQYF
TGTGCCAGTAATCCAGCGGGAGTAGAGACCCAGTACTTC
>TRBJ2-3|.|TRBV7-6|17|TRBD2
CASSFGLAHPGTDTQYF
TGTGCCAGCAGCTTTGGACTAGCGCATCCCGGCACAGATACGCAGTATTTT